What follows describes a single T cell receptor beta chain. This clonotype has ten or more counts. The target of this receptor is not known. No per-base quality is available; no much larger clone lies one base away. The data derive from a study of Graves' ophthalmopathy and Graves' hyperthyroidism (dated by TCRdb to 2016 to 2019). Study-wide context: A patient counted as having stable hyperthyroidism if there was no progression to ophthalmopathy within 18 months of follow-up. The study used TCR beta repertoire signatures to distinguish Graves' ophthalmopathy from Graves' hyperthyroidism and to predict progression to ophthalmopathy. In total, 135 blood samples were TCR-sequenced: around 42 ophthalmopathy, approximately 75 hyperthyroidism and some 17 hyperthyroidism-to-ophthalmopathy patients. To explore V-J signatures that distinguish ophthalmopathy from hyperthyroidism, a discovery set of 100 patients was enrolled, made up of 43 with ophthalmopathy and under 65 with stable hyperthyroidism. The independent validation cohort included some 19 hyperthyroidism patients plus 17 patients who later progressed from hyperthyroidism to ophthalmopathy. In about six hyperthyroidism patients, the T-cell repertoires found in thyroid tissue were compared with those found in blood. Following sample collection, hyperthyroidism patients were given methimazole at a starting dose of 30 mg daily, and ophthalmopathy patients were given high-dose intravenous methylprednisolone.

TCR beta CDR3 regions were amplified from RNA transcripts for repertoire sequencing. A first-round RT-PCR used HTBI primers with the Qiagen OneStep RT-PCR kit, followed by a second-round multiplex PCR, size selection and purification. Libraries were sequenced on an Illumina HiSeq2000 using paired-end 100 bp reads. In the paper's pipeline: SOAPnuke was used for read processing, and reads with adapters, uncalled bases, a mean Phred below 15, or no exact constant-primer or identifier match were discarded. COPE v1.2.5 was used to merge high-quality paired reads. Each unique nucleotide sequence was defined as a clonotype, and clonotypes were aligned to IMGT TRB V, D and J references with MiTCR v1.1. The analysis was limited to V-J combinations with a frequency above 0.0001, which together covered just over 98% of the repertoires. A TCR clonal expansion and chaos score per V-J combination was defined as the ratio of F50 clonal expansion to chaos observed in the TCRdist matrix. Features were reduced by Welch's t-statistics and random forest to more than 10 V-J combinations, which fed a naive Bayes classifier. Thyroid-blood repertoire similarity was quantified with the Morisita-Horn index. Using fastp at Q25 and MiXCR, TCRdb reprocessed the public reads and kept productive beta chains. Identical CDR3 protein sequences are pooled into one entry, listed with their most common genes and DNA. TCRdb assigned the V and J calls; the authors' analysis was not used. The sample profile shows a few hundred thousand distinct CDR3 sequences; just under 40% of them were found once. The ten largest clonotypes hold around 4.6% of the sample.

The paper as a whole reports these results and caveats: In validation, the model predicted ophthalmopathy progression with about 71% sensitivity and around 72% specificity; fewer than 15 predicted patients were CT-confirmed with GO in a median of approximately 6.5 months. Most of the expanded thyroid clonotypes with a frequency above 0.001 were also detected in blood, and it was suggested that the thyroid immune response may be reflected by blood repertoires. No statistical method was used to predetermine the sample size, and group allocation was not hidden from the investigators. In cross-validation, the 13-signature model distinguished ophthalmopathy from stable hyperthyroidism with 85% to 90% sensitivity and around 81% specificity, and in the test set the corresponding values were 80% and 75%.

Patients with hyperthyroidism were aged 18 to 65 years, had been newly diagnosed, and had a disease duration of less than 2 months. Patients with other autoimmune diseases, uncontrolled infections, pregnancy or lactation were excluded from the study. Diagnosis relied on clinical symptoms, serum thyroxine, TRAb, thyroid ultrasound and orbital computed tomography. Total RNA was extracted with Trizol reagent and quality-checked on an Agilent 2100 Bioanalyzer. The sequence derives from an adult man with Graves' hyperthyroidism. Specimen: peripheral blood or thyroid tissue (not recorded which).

The sequenced DNA is TGTGCCAGCAGCTTGGCGGGCCCTTTCTCCTACGAGCAGTACTTC. Its protein reads: CASSLAGPFSYEQYF. The sequence links TRBV7-2 to TRBJ2-7; the D gene is perhaps TRBD2, on 5 matching bases. V loses 3 bases of germline sequence and J loses 0 bases, and the interval between the two ends is 12 bases. CDR1 is given as SGHTA and CDR2 as FQGNSA, both from the germline V gene. The CDR3 contains 15 residues, cysteine and phenylalanine counted. This entry keeps only the CDR3 DNA: 45 bases, framed from base 1.